This T cell receptor beta chain was found in a study of blood T cell repertoires in COVID-19. For the study at large: From the United States, Italy and Spain came samples of acute and convalescent COVID-19. T cells, B-cell-depleted T cells, or PBMCs provided the cDNA or gDNA that served as material.

TCRdb's table, derived via immunoSEQ multiplex PCR, lists solely in-frame clones and lacks some. The data hold over 70,000 clones, with around 80% observed a single time. This TCR came from a man between 60 and 75 years old with acute or convalescent COVID-19. Source material: peripheral blood.

CDR3 in amino acids: CASSETGATDTQYF. CDR3 in DNA: TGTGCCAGCAGCGAAACAGGGGCCACAGATACGCAGTATTTT. The rearrangement links TRBV11-3 to TRBJ2-3; 7 nucleotides align to TRBD1. CDR1 and CDR2 from the germline V gene are SGHNT and YENEEA. The CDR3 extends over 14 amino acids. Germline trimming cut 5 bases from V and 2 bases from J; bases unmatched to any gene: 4. Variable domain in full (rest from reference TRBV11-3 and TRBJ2-3): EAGVVQSPRYKIIEKKQPVAFWCNPISGHNTLYWYLQNLGQGPELLIRYENEEAVDDSQLPKDRFSAERLKGVDSTLKIQPAELGDSAVYLCASSETGATDTQYFGPGTRLTVL.